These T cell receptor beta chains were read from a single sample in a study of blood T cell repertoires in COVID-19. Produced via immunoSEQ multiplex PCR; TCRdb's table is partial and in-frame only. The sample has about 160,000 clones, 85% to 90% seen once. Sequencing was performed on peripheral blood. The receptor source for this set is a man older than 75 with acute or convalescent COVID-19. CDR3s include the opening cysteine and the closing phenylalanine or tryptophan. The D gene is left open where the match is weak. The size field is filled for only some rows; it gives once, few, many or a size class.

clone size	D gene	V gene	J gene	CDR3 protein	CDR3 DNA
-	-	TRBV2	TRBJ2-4	CASSTGSVKNIQYF	TGTGCCAGCAGTACAGGGTCGGTCAAAAACATTCAGTACTTC
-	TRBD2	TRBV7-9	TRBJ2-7	CASNSGSGSYEQYF	TGTGCCAGCAACTCCGGTAGCGGGAGCTACGAGCAGTACTTC
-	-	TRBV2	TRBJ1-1	CASRVVMNTEAFF	TGTGCCAGCAGGGTAGTCATGAACACTGAAGCTTTCTTT
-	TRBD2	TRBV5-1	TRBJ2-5	CASRLAGRQETQYF	TGCGCCAGTCGGCTAGCGGGGAGACAAGAGACCCAGTACTTC
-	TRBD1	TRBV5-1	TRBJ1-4	CASRQGALTNEKLFF	TGCGCCAGCCGACAGGGGGCGCTTACTAATGAAAAACTGTTTTTT
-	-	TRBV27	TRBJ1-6	CASSPRGSDSPLHF	TGTGCCAGCAGCCCCAGAGGAAGTGATTCACCCCTCCACTTT
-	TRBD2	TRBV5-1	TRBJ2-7	CASSLDGTRNRNEQYF	TGCGCCAGCAGCTTGGACGGGACTAGGAATAGGAACGAGCAGTACTTC
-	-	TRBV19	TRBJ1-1	CASSIRRDTEAFF	TGTGCCAGTAGTATTCGGAGGGACACTGAAGCTTTCTTT
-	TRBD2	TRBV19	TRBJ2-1	CASSPGPLTSGANEQFF	TGTGCCAGTAGTCCCGGACCCCTGACTAGCGGGGCCAATGAGCAGTTCTTC
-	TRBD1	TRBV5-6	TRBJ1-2	CASSPGTGNYGYTF	TGTGCCAGCAGCCCGGGGACAGGCAACTATGGCTACACCTTC
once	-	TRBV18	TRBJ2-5	CASSPMRQGQETQYF	TGTGCCAGCTCACCAATGAGGCAGGGCCAAGAGACCCAGTACTTC
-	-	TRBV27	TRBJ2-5	CASSPRIVASETQYF	TGTGCCAGCAGCCCGCGGATAGTAGCGTCAGAGACCCAGTACTTC
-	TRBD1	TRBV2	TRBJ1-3	CASRPRTGAGNTIYF	TGTGCCAGCAGGCCCCGGACAGGGGCTGGAAACACCATATATTTT
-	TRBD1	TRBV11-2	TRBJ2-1	CASSSATGAEQFF	TGTGCCAGCAGCTCGGCGACAGGGGCTGAGCAGTTCTTC
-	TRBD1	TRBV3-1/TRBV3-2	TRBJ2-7	CASSQRFRTGGGEQYF	TGTGCCAGCAGCCAAAGATTTCGGACAGGGGGTGGCGAGCAGTACTTC
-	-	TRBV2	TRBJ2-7	CAALTGTSDEQYF	TGTGCCGCCCTCACAGGCACGTCGGACGAGCAGTACTTC
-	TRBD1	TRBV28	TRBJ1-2	CASSSPGGNYGYTF	TGTGCCAGCAGTTCCCCAGGGGGAAACTATGGCTACACCTTC
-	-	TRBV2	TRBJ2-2	CASSGTPGTGELFF	TGTGCCAGCAGCGGGACACCAGGCACCGGGGAGCTGTTTTTT
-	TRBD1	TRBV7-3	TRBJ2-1	CASSLRDRGYSEQFF	TGTGCCAGCAGCTTAAGGGACAGGGGATACAGTGAGCAGTTCTTC
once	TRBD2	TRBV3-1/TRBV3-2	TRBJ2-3	CASSLSGGSTSTDTQYF	TGTGCCAGCAGCCTTAGCGGGGGGAGTACTAGCACAGATACGCAGTATTTT
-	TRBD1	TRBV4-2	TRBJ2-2	CASSQTWTGRTGELFF	TGTGCCAGCAGCCAAACATGGACAGGGAGGACCGGGGAGCTGTTTTTT
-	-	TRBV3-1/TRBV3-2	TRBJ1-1	CASSQEAISTEAFF	TGTGCCAGCAGCCAAGAGGCCATCTCCACTGAAGCTTTCTTT
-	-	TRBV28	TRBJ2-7	CASNLRGSYEQYF	TGTGCCAGCAACCTCAGAGGCTCCTACGAGCAGTACTTC
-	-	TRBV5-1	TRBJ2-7	CASSLPGRYEQYF	TGCGCCAGCAGCTTGCCGGGAAGGTACGAGCAGTACTTC
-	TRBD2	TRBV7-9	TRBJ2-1	CASSSFSGGAAGQFF	TGTGCCAGCAGCTCTTTTAGCGGGGGGGCCGCGGGGCAGTTCTTC
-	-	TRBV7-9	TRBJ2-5	CASSYGGFSEQETQYF	TGTGCCAGCAGCTATGGAGGTTTTTCGGAGCAAGAGACCCAGTACTTC
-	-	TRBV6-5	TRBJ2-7	CASSPGGSRDEQYF	TGTGCCAGCAGTCCCGGCGGATCCCGAGACGAGCAGTACTTC
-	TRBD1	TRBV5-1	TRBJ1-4	CASSRGQGNEKLFF	TGCGCCAGCAGCAGGGGACAGGGGAATGAAAAACTGTTTTTT